The 18 T cell receptor beta chains listed next were all sequenced from one sample in a study of cytotoxic CD8 clonotypes in ibrutinib-treated CLL. The data were produced by immunoSEQ multiplex PCR, yet TCRdb's version contains in-frame clones alone and is incomplete. The sample lists about 130,000 clones, 84% occurring once. This specimen consisted of PBMCs, obtained after 24 months of ibrutinib treatment. The receptor source for this set is a human donor with chronic lymphocytic leukemia.

The rearrangement uses TRBV19 and TRBJ1-5; D is unclear. Between the trimmed V and J ends, which lost 1 base and 3 bases, there was a span of 7 bases. The length of the CDR3 is 14 residues. CDR1 and CDR2 from the germline V gene are LNHDA and SQIVND (reference sequence). The CDR3 DNA reads as TGTGCCAGTAGTATAGGCCAGCTCAATCAGCCCCAGCATTTT. This codes for CASSIGQLNQPQHF.

The chain combines TRBV4-3 with TRBJ2-2; 12 bases map to TRBD2. The CDR3 totals 17 residues. V lost 4 bases to trimming and J lost 2 bases; unmatched junction nucleotides: 5. Germline V lookup: CDR1 LGHNA, CDR2 YSLEER. The CDR3 loop reads CASSRRTSGDNTGELFF. The CDR3 nucleotides are TGCGCCAGCAGCCGACGGACTAGCGGGGACAACACCGGGGAGCTGTTTTTT.

This chain connects TRBV6-5 to TRBJ1-1; 11 bases match TRBD1. Germline loops: CDR1 MNHEY, CDR2 SVGAGI. V lost 8 bases to trimming and J lost 5 bases; unmatched junction nucleotides: 7. There are 14 residues in the CDR3. The CDR3 is CASQTGTGGTEAFF. Here the CDR3 DNA reads TGTGCCAGCCAAACCGGGACAGGGGGTACTGAAGCTTTCTTT.

The V call is TRBV5-1, the J call TRBJ2-3; 11 bases align to TRBD2. J lost 5 bases, V lost 4 bases, and 12 bases had no gene match. CDR1 SGHRS and CDR2 YFSETQ come from the germline V gene. The CDR3 is 17 residues long. CDR3 loop: CASSRSLAGGIGDTQYF. The CDR3 DNA reads as TGCGCCAGCAGCCGGTCCCTAGCGGGGGGAATCGGAGATACGCAGTATTTT. Together with reference TRBV5-1 and TRBJ2-3, the CDR3 gives the full variable domain: KAGVTQTPRYLIKTRGQQVTLSCSPISGHRSVSWYQQTPGQGLQFLFEYFSETQRNKGNFPGRFSGRQFSNSRSEMNVSTLELGDSALYLCASSRSLAGGIGDTQYFGPGTRLTVL.

The V gene is TRBV7-2, the J gene TRBJ2-7; maybe TRBD2 (5 bases). The CDR3 has 15 residues. Trimming took 5 bases from V and 4 from J, leaving 18 bases between them. Per the germline V gene, CDR1 is SGHTA and CDR2 is FQGNSA. The CDR3 loop is CASSPEVRRVYEQYF. CDR3 nucleotide sequence: TGTGCCAGCAGCCCAGAGGTGCGGCGGGTTTACGAGCAGTACTTC.

The chain couples TRBV5-1 to TRBJ2-2, with D hard to call. Germline V lookup: CDR1 SGHRS, CDR2 YFSETQ. V lost 2 bases to trimming and J lost 7 bases, with 6 bases between them. The CDR3 covers 12 residues. The CDR3 region has the DNA TGCGCCAGCAGCTTTGGGGTCGGGGAGCTGTTTTTT. This translates into CASSFGVGELFF.

The count of this clone is one. The chain employs TRBV6-1 and TRBJ1-2; D is uncertain. Trimming stripped 3 bases from V and 2 bases from J, with 10 bases between. Germline V gene data show CDR1 as MNHNS and CDR2 as SASEGT. The CDR3 runs to 14 residues. Here the CDR3 DNA reads TGTGCCAGCAGTGAGGCCGGAGGGAACTATGGCTACACCTTC. Translating it yields CASSEAGGNYGYTF.

The chain combines TRBV5-4 with TRBJ2-2; the match to TRBD1 covers 7 bases. The germline V gene encodes CDR1 SGHNT and CDR2 YYREEE (reference sequence). Trimming cost V 3 bases and J 0 bases; bases outside gene matches: 11. The CDR3 contains 18 residues. CDR3 DNA: TGTGCCAGCAGCTCCAAACTCCGGGACAGATCGAACACCGGGGAGCTGTTTTTT. Translation: CASSSKLRDRSNTGELFF. The entire variable domain, with the rest obtained from reference TRBV5-4 and TRBJ2-2, is as follows: ETGVTQSPTHLIKTRGQQVTLRCSSQSGHNTVSWYQQALGQGPQFIFQYYREEENGRGNFPPRFSGLQFPNYSSELNVNALELDDSALYLCASSSKLRDRSNTGELFFGEGSRLTVL.

This chain connects TRBV4-3 to TRBJ1-2; D is ambiguous. The germline V gene has CDR1 LGHNA and CDR2 YSLEER. V lost 0 bases and J lost 2, with 10 bases in between. The CDR3 has 15 residues. CDR3 sequence reads: CASSQDTGFNYGYTF. For the CDR3, the DNA is TGCGCCAGCAGCCAAGACACCGGCTTCAACTATGGCTACACCTTC.

The chain is built from TRBV11-2 and TRBJ2-3; D perhaps matches TRBD1 (6 bases). The CDR3 consists of 17 residues. Per the germline V gene, CDR1 is SGHAT and CDR2 is FQNNGV. V lost 5 bases, J lost 7 bases, and 25 bases lay in between. The CDR3 reads CASSPALSTLGANTQYF. DNA of the CDR3: TGTGCCAGCAGCCCGGCCCTTAGCACCTTGGGGGCGAATACGCAGTATTTT.

The chain recombines TRBV7-9 with TRBJ1-6, with no clear D. V gave up 5 bases and J gave up 8 bases, with 16 bases separating them. The CDR3 loop spans 15 amino acids. The germline gives CDR1 SEHNR, CDR2 FQNEAQ (reference sequence). The CDR3 region is CASSPMAGPYSPLHF. The DNA for the CDR3 is TGTGCCAGCAGCCCGATGGCTGGACCATATTCACCCCTCCACTTT.

This clone is a singleton in its sample. J is TRBJ2-5 and V is TRBV5-1; 9 positions agree with TRBD1. The CDR3 is made up of 15 amino acids. The germline gives CDR1 SGHRS, CDR2 YFSETQ. J was trimmed by 6 bases and V by 7 bases; bases with no gene match: 13. The CDR3 region has the DNA TGCGCCAGCGGCCCCGGAACAGGGGGCCCGAAGACCCAGTACTTC. Amino acids: CASGPGTGGPKTQYF.

This chain joins TRBV5-8 and TRBJ2-3; TRBD2 agrees at 12 bases. CDR3 length equals 16 residues. V shed 4 bases and J 1 base; nucleotides not matched to a gene: 4. Germline V gene sequence: CDR1 SGHTS, CDR2 YDEGEE. The CDR3 sequence is CASSPRTSGGTDTQYF. CDR3 in DNA: TGTGCCAGCAGCCCGAGGACTAGCGGGGGCACAGATACGCAGTATTTT.

V and J are TRBV6-5 and TRBJ1-1; no clear D gene. This CDR3 region has 14 residues. The germline V gene has CDR1 MNHEY and CDR2 SVGAGI. V was clipped by 4 bases and J by 1 base, with 10 bases between them. Written as DNA, the CDR3 is TGTGCCAGCAGTTTACAGATGACGAACACTGAAGCTTTCTTT. Translated: CASSLQMTNTEAFF.

The J gene is TRBJ1-5, the V gene TRBV30; 7 bases fit TRBD1. CDR1 and CDR2 from the germline V gene are GTSNPN and SVGIG (reference sequence). The CDR3 runs 12 residues. The V segment lost 5 bases and the J segment 7 bases; nucleotides outside the gene matches: 5. In nucleotides, the CDR3 is TGTGCCTGGGCCATGACAGGGCAGCCCCAGCATTTT. Amino acid sequence: CAWAMTGQPQHF.

V gene TRBV30 combines with J gene TRBJ1-6; perhaps TRBD1 as D (6 bases). V shed 2 bases and J shed 7 bases, with 12 bases lying between them. Germline V gene lookup returns CDR1 GTSNPN and CDR2 SVGIG (reference sequence). This CDR3 region has 14 residues. CDR3 region: CAWSLGQPNSPLHF. In DNA, the CDR3 is TGTGCCTGGAGTTTAGGACAGCCAAATTCACCCCTCCACTTT.

Only a few counts were recorded for this clone. V and J are TRBV30 and TRBJ1-5, with 9 positions matching TRBD1. Trimming cost V 5 bases and J 7 bases; bases outside gene matches: 9. CDR3 length: 14 amino acids. Germline lookup yields CDR1 GTSNPN and CDR2 SVGIG (reference sequence). The CDR3 sequence: CAWSSGQGRQPQHF. The CDR3 DNA sequence: TGTGCCTGGTCTTCGGGACAGGGAAGACAGCCCCAGCATTTT. The full variable domain, in which reference TRBV30 and TRBJ1-5 provide the parts outside the CDR3, is SQTIHQWPATLVQPVGSPLSLECTVEGTSNPNLYWYRQAAGRGLQLLFYSVGIGQISSEVPQNLSASRPQDRQFILSSKKLLLSDSGFYLCAWSSGQGRQPQHFGDGTRLSIL.

This chain connects TRBV2 to TRBJ1-1; 8 bases fit TRBD1. The J segment lost 1 base and the V segment lost 5 bases, leaving 9 bases of the junction unmatched. CDR3 size: 16 residues. The germline V gene has CDR1 SNHLY and CDR2 FYNNEI. CDR3 protein: CASSKGQGAGNTEAFF. The CDR3 nucleotides read TGTGCCAGCAGTAAGGGGCAGGGGGCTGGGAACACTGAAGCTTTCTTT.